What follows describes a single TCR beta chain. What it recognizes is unknown. The data derive from a study of cytomegalovirus exposure and HLA in healthy donors. Germline CDR1 is SGHDT and CDR2 is YYEEEE. Between the trimmed V and J ends, which lost 2 bases and 2 bases, there was a span of 8 bases. This CDR3 is 14 amino acids long. General study points: In a later analysis, first-cohort TCR clusters were found to tend to co-occur in the 130 or so validation repertoires.

The assay was immunoSEQ multiplex PCR, and TCRdb's table has in-frame clones only and misses some. The sample has more than 70,000 clones; 85% to 95% are singletons. The receptor was derived from a woman under 30 in good health and CMV-seronegative. Sequenced material: PBMCs. The chain joins TRBV5-6 to TRBJ1-5; D unresolved. CDR3: CASSFRRGNQPQHF. The DNA for the CDR3 is TGTGCCAGCAGCTTTAGAAGAGGCAATCAGCCCCAGCATTTT.